The 9 T cell receptor beta chains below come from one sample, sequenced in a study of blood T cell repertoires in COVID-19 (dated by TCRdb to about 2020). The method was the immunoSEQ multiplex PCR assay. Drawn from immuneACCESS, this table holds only the in-frame rearrangements with V and J called that TCRdb kept. Clones are partly lost; checked studies trace under half to an unresolved V gene and leave the rest unexplained. The sample records 86,000 or so clones, 70% to 85% of which are singletons. The ten largest clones represent around 11% of the sample. The sample was peripheral blood. Receptors originate from an older man with acute or convalescent COVID-19.

The V call is TRBV7-9, the J call TRBJ1-2; no definite D call. V dropped 1 base and J dropped 3 bases, with 12 bases sitting between them. The CDR3 runs 15 residues. Germline-derived CDR1 and CDR2 are SEHNR and FQNEAQ (reference sequence). CDR3 sequence: CASSLGSWRDYGYTF. In DNA form, the CDR3 reads TGTGCCAGCAGCTTAGGGTCTTGGAGGGACTATGGCTACACCTTC.

The rearrangement joins TRBV23-1 to TRBJ2-1; 8 nucleotides agree with TRBD1. TRBV23-1 carries the ORF label, with uncertain function. V was clipped by 3 bases and J by 3 bases; unmatched bases: 7. CDR3 length: 16 amino acids. The CDR3 here is CASSHPRTGLYNEQFF. CDR3 DNA sequence: TGCGCCAGCAGTCACCCTCGGACAGGGCTCTACAATGAGCAGTTCTTC.

This chain joins TRBV3-1 (or the pseudogene TRBV3-2) and TRBJ1-2, with D tentatively TRBD1 (5 bases). This CDR3 comprises 14 residues. V was clipped by 3 bases and J by 0 bases, with 8 bases between them. Germline loops: CDR1 LGHDT, CDR2 YNNKEL (reference sequence). The CDR3 reads CASSHQGTNYGYTF. In DNA form, the CDR3 reads TGTGCCAGCAGCCACCAGGGCACTAACTATGGCTACACCTTC.

This chain connects TRBV18 to TRBJ2-2, with 11 bases identical to TRBD2. V lost 6 bases, J lost 0 bases, and 12 bases stayed unmatched. The CDR3 extends over 19 amino acids. Germline CDR1 is KGHSH and CDR2 is LQKENI. CDR3 in DNA: TGTGCCAGCTCTCCCTTCCTAGCGGGGGGACCATCGAACACCGGGGAGCTGTTTTTT. Translation: CASSPFLAGGPSNTGELFF.

This rearrangement joins TRBV10-1 to TRBJ2-2; TRBD1 agrees at 8 bases. Germline-derived CDR1 and CDR2 are WNHNN and SYGVQD (reference sequence). The J segment lost 6 bases and the V segment lost 7 bases, leaving 7 bases of the junction unmatched. The CDR3 contains 14 residues. The chain's CDR3 is CASKGQVESGELFF. The CDR3 DNA sequence: TGCGCCAGCAAGGGACAGGTTGAGTCCGGGGAGCTGTTTTTT.

The V and J genes are TRBV29-1 and TRBJ2-1, with D hard to call. Germline assignment: CDR1 SQVTM and CDR2 ANQGSEA. The CDR3 has 12 residues. V was pared by 4 bases and J by 4 bases, with 8 bases between. Here the CDR3 DNA reads TGCAGCGTTGGAGAATCATACAATGAGCAGTTCTTC. Translation: CSVGESYNEQFF.

This clone was found a few times. The CDR3 loop is CASSQGDRGLTYNSPLHF. CDR3 in DNA: TGTGCCAGCAGCCAAGGAGACAGGGGGCTCACCTATAATTCACCCCTCCACTTT. This sequence joins TRBV3-1 (or the pseudogene TRBV3-2) and TRBJ1-6; 10 bases fit TRBD1. Germline V gene data show CDR1 as LGHDT and CDR2 as YNNKEL (reference sequence). This CDR3 contains 18 residues. V dropped 1 base and J dropped 2; count of bases not matched to a gene: 5.

The chain recombines TRBV5-5 with TRBJ2-1; D ambiguous. Trimming left V 0 bases short and J 9 bases short, with 4 bases between. CDR3 length: 11 residues. Germline CDR1 and CDR2: SGHKS and YYEKEE (reference sequence). The CDR3 DNA reads as TGTGCCAGCAGCTTGGTATCTGAGCAGTTCTTC. Its translation is CASSLVSEQFF.

The chain links TRBV7-2 to TRBJ1-6, with D hard to call. This CDR3 has 13 residues. CDR1 and CDR2 from the germline V gene are SGHTA and FQGNSA. V was cut by 6 bases and J by 9 bases, with 12 bases left in between. The CDR3 protein is CASSQATPSPLHF. In DNA form, the CDR3 reads TGTGCCAGCAGTCAGGCCACCCCTTCACCCCTCCACTTT.